The source of this T cell receptor (beta chain) is a study of blood T cell repertoires in COVID-19. Method: immunoSEQ multiplex PCR; TCRdb's copy keeps in-frame clones and lacks some. The sample carries a few hundred thousand clones, 82% recorded once. Sequenced: peripheral blood. This TCR came from a woman aged 18 to 35 with acute or convalescent COVID-19.

The CDR3 here is CASSREGDTGELFF. For the CDR3, the DNA is TGTGCCAGCAGCCGGGAGGGGGACACCGGGGAGCTGTTTTTT. The rearrangement joins TRBV6-5 to TRBJ2-2; the match to TRBD2 covers 8 bases. CDR1 MNHEY and CDR2 SVGAGI come from the germline V gene. The V segment lost 6 bases and the J segment 3 bases; nucleotides outside the gene matches: 3. This CDR3 contains 14 residues.